This TCR beta chain was captured in a study of T-cell reconstitution after alpha-beta-depleted transplantation in children. Unique molecular identifiers featured in how the TCRbeta library was prepared. TCRdb passed the PCR reads through MiXCR, listing each CDR3 protein once. The data hold fewer than 550,000 distinct CDR3 sequences, with about 10% observed a single time. CDR3 length equals 15 residues. The germline CDR1 and CDR2 sequences are SGHTA and FQGNSA. The V gene lost 3 bases and the J gene lost 0 bases, with 6 bases spanning the gap. This clonotype has ten or more counts. No antigen is known for it. Notes on the study in general: After transplant, at about two months, alpha-beta T cells were reportedly derived from several hundred expanded graft clones.

The TCR was taken from a child aged 2-15 years with inherited bone marrow failure, due to receive a stem cell transplant. The chain couples TRBV7-2 to TRBJ2-6; D uncertain. This material consisted of PBMCs, taken before TCRalphabeta/CD19-depleted stem cell transplant. The CDR3 loop reads CASSFYASGANVLTF. The CDR3 region has the DNA TGTGCCAGCAGCTTCTATGCCTCTGGGGCCAACGTCCTGACTTTC.